This T cell receptor beta chain is from a study of cytomegalovirus exposure and HLA in healthy donors (dated by TCRdb to about 2017). The study in broad terms: According to a later analysis, the roughly 120 validation repertoires were produced on the same platform as the 600 to 850 repertoires of the first cohort. The study aimed to test whether cataloging public T cell receptors could reveal signatures of past pathogen exposure. Besides the first cohort of 666 subjects, a separate validation cohort made up of over 100 different subjects was used. High-throughput TCR immunosequencing, statistical association of individual TCRs with disease status, and machine learning were combined to predict cytomegalovirus infection status.

Trimming takes 4 bases from V and 5 bases from J, and the germline ends sit 18 bases apart. Reading the germline V gene gives CDR1 SGHDN and CDR2 FVKESK. CDR3 length: 15 amino acids, cysteine to phenylalanine. CDR3 DNA only is kept here, 45 bases in frame from base 1. The donors belonged to the validation cohort of around 130 subjects, which was separate from the 666-subject first cohort. The protocol used for the library was the immunoSEQ multiplex PCR assay. The authors processed their data as follows. A statistical classification framework was built for diagnosing cytomegalovirus status from the catalog of TCR beta chain sequences. TCRdb obtained this table from immuneACCESS and retained in-frame rearrangements with V and J assigned. These tables miss some clones; where compared with another copy, unresolved V genes account for less than half of the shortfall, and the remainder is unexplained. Clone size and the V and J calls come from that table; the DNA yielded D and trimming. The table for this sample lists 140,000 or so clones; roughly 87% of them were counted only once. About 9.9% of the sample belongs to the ten largest clones.

Overall results and qualifications from the work: Most TCR sequences were seen in very few donors, while some public TCRs were found in many individuals. A total of 150 or so TCR beta chains were listed by the study as associated with cytomegalovirus. In both the original and validation cohorts, the classifier was reported to diagnose cytomegalovirus status with high specificity and sensitivity. In a later analysis, TCRs clustered in the first cohort were found to also tend to co-occur in the roughly 130 validation repertoires, with approximately 94% of cluster scores above 0. In vitro tests confirmed that three of the cytomegalovirus-associated TCR beta chains recognize cytomegalovirus antigens. The authors suggested that the approach could potentially be extended to other disease states and immunological phenotypes. A later analysis had no HLA typing for the validation cohort, so co-occurrence there was scored across all 130 or so repertoires.

Worth noting for this clone: There is no known antigen for this receptor. Qualities for individual bases were not recorded, and no much larger clone is one base off.

Sequenced input: PBMCs. This clonotype was obtained from a woman under 30 in good health and CMV-seropositive. This chain joins TRBV14 to TRBJ2-7, with TRBD1 as a weak D call on 6 bases. The nucleotides read TGTGCCAGCAGCCCAGTAGACAGGCCCCACAACGAGCAGTACTTC. Its protein reads: CASSPVDRPHNEQYF.